The 9 T cell receptor beta chains presented below share a single source sample, sequenced in a study of blood T cells in healthy people across ages. Primers used in a second PCR of about 7 to 12 cycles were a sample-barcoded 5' primer and a J-beta primer mix. TCRdb re-analysed the 5' RACE reads in MiXCR, keeping a single row per CDR3 protein. The table has approximately 940,000 distinct CDR3 sequences, about 44% seen once. Sequencing was carried out using blood. These receptors came from a man aged 25-45 years in good health.

The V and J genes are TRBV7-2 and TRBJ2-3; maybe TRBD2 (5 bases). Germline V gene lookup returns CDR1 SGHTA and CDR2 FQGNSA. V was trimmed by 5 bases and J by 8 bases, leaving 14 bases between them. The CDR3 loop spans 13 amino acids. For the CDR3, the DNA is TGTGCCAGCAGCGGACTCGACTACCCTACGCAGTATTTT. Translated, it gives CASSGLDYPTQYF. Looking up the rest from reference TRBV7-2 and TRBJ2-3 gives the full variable domain: GAGVSQSPSNKVTEKGKDVELRCDPISGHTALYWYRQSLGQGLEFLIYFQGNSAPDKSGLPSDRFSAERTGGSVSTLTIQRTQQEDSAVYLCASSGLDYPTQYFGPGTRLTVL.

J is TRBJ2-5 and V is TRBV24-1, with TRBD2 matching over 9 bases. With the DNA end fitting TRBJ2-7 better, the J assignment may be wrong. CDR3 size: 16 residues. Germline loops: CDR1 KGHDR, CDR2 SFDVKD. The CDR3 sequence is CATSDLSAGGLYEQYF. The CDR3 region has the DNA TGTGCCACCAGTGATTTGTCGGCGGGGGGGCTCTACGAGCAGTACTTC.

The chain recombines TRBV7-8 with TRBJ2-3; a possible D gene is TRBD1 (5 bases). The CDR3 loop spans 14 amino acids. Per the germline V gene, CDR1 is SGHVS and CDR2 is FQNEAQ. The ends were cut back, 4 bases at V and 2 bases at J, with 10 bases in the middle. CDR3 DNA sequence: TGTGCCAGCAGCTCTAGACAGCTCACAGATACGCAGTATTTT. It is translated as CASSSRQLTDTQYF.

This chain connects TRBV20-1 to TRBJ2-5; 7 nucleotides line up with TRBD2. Near its end, the DNA agrees better with TRBJ2-7, so the J call may be wrong. CDR1 is DFQATT, CDR2 SNEGSKA, per germline (reference sequence). CDR3 length: 16 residues. CDR3 sequence reads: CSARFPRGVPPYEQYF. CDR3 DNA: TGCAGTGCTAGATTCCCCCGGGGGGTTCCCCCCTACGAGCAGTACTTC.

V gene TRBV4-3 combines with J gene TRBJ2-1, with a weak D call TRBD2 (5 bases). The CDR3 spans 16 residues. V was trimmed by 0 bases and J by 5 bases, leaving 14 bases between them. In germline, CDR1 is LGHNA, CDR2 YSLEER. This CDR3 is CASSQDRGAMDNEQFF. The CDR3 DNA is TGCGCCAGCAGCCAAGATCGGGGAGCGATGGACAATGAGCAGTTCTTC.

This clonotype came up a few times. The chain joins TRBV5-1 to TRBJ1-1; TRBD1 matches at 11 bases. Germline CDR1 SGHRS, CDR2 YFSETQ. Unmatched junction bases numbered 1, after V lost 7 bases and J lost 2 bases. The CDR3 consists of 13 residues. The CDR3 spells CASGQGANTEAFF. The CDR3 DNA sequence: TGCGCCAGCGGACAGGGGGCTAACACTGAAGCTTTCTTT.

The chain is built from TRBV4-1 and TRBJ2-3, with D unresolved. Germline assignment: CDR1 MGHRA and CDR2 YSYEKL. The CDR3 is made up of 14 amino acids. Trimming left V 4 bases short and J 10 bases short, with 18 bases between. The CDR3 region has the DNA TGCGCCAGCAGCCCCCTAACTGGCCAGGTTGCGCAGTATTTT. Its translation: CASSPLTGQVAQYF.

This clonotype has only a few counts. The chain joins TRBV10-3 to TRBJ2-6, with D possibly TRBD2 on 6 matching bases. The CDR3 is 17 amino acids. Trimming pared 8 bases from V and 1 base from J, leaving 18 bases between. Germline CDR1 reads ENHRY; CDR2 reads SYGVKD. The CDR3 spells CAIGTLGQDSGANVLTF. In nucleotides, the CDR3 is TGTGCCATCGGGACTTTGGGGCAGGATTCTGGGGCCAACGTCCTGACTTTC.

The V and J genes are TRBV5-6 and TRBJ2-3; possible D gene TRBD2, 6 bases. Looked up from germline, CDR1 is SGHDT and CDR2 is YYEEEE. This CDR3 is built from 14 residues. V lost 5 bases and J 1 base, leaving 11 bases between the germline ends. For the CDR3, the DNA is TGTGCCAGCAGTCGGGACTCACGCACAGATACGCAGTATTTT. Encoded protein: CASSRDSRTDTQYF.